The T cell receptor beta chain described here comes from a study of radiotherapy plus CTLA-4 blockade in lung cancer. About the research overall: The study recorded objective responses in 18% of patients and disease control in 25% to 35%. Whole-study results and caveats: With interferon-beta, early dynamics of blood T cell clones were reported to best predict response. Blood-borne expansion of tumor-derived TCR clones followed radiotherapy plus ipilimumab.

Those with chemo-refractory metastatic non-small-cell lung cancer were treated with focal radiation combined with CTLA-4 blockade using ipilimumab. There are a few counts of this clone. No antigen is known for it. TCRdb keeps only in-frame clones here, not all; method: immunoSEQ multiplex PCR. Of under 55,000 clones in the sample, 80% to 85% are singletons; the top ten hold 2.5% to 4%. The sequence derives from a human donor with non-small cell lung cancer who had stable disease on radiotherapy plus ipilimumab. The source was peripheral blood, collected from a patient treated with radiotherapy plus ipilimumab.

This CDR3 is CASSLSLNTEAFF. The CDR3 DNA is TGCGCCAGCAGCCTTTCGTTGAACACTGAAGCTTTCTTT. The genes are TRBV4-1 and TRBJ1-1, with D unresolved. V dropped 4 bases and J dropped 0 bases, with 6 bases sitting between them. Germline assignment: CDR1 MGHRA and CDR2 YSYEKL. This CDR3 is built from 13 residues.